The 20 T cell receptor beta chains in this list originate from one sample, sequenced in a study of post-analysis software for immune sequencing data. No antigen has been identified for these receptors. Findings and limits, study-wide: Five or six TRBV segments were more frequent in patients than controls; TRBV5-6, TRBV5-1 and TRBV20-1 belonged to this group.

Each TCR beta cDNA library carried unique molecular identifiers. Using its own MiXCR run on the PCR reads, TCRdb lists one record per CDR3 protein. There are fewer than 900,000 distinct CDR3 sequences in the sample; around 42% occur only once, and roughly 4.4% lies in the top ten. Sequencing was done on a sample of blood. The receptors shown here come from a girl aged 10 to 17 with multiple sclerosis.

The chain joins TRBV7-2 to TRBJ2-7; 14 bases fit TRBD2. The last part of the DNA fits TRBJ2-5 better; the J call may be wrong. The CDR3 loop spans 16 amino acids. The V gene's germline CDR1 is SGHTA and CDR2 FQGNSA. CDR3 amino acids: CASSTGTSGGQGTQYF. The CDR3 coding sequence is TGTGCCAGCAGCACCGGGACTAGCGGGGGTCAGGGGACCCAGTACTTC.

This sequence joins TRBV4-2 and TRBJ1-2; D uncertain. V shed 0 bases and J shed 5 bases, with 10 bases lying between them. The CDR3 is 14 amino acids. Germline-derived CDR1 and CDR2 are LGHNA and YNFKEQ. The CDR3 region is CASSQDGSLYGYTF. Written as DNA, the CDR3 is TGTGCCAGCAGCCAAGACGGATCTCTTTATGGCTACACCTTC.

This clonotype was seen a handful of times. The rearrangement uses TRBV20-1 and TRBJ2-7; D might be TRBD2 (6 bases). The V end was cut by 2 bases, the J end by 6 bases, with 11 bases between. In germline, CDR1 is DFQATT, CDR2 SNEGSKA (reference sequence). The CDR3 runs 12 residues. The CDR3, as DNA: TGCAGTGCTAGAAAAACTAGCACCGAGCAGTACTTC. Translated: CSARKTSTEQYF.

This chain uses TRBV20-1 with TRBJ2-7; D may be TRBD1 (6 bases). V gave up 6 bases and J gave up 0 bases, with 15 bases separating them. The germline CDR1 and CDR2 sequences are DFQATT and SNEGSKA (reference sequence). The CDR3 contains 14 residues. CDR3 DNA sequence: TGCAGTGCCCGGGGACACCTCAGCTCCTACGAGCAGTACTTC. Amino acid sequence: CSARGHLSSYEQYF.

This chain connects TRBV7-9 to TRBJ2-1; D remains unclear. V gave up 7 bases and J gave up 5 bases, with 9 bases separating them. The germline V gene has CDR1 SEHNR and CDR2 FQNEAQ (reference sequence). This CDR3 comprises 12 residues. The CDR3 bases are TGTGCCAGCACCCGCGGAAACAATGAGCAGTTCTTC. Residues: CASTRGNNEQFF.

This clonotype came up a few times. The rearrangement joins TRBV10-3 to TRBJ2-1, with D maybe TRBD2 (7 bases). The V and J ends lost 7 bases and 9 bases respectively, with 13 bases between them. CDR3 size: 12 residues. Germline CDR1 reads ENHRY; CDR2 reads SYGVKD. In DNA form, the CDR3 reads TGTGCCATCACCGAAGGGGGGGGTGAGCAGTTCTTC. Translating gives CAITEGGGEQFF.

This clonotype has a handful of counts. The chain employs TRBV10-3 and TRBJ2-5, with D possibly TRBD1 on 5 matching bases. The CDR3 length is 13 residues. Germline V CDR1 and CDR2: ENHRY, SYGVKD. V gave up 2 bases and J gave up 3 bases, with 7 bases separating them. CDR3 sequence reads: CAISEEGEETQYF. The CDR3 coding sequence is TGTGCCATCAGTGAGGAAGGGGAAGAGACCCAGTACTTC.

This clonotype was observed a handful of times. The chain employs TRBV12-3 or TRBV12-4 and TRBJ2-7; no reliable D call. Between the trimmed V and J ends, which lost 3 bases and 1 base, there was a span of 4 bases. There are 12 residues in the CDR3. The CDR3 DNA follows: TGTGCCAGCAGTTTTTTGTCCTACGAGCAGTACTTC. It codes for CASSFLSYEQYF.

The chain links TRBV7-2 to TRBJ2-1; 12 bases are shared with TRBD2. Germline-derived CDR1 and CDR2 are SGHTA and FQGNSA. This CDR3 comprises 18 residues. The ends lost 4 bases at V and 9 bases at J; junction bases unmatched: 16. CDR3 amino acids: CASSSHSPSGRARSEQFF. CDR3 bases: TGTGCCAGCAGCTCCCACTCCCCTAGCGGGAGGGCCCGTAGTGAGCAGTTCTTC.

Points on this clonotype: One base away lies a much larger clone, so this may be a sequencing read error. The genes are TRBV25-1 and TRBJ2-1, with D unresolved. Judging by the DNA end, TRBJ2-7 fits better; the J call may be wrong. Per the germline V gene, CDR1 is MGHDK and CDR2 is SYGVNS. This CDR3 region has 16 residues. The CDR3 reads CASSEVGLQPHNEQYF. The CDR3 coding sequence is TGTGCCAGCAGTGAAGTGGGGTTGCAACCCCACAATGAGCAGTACTTC.

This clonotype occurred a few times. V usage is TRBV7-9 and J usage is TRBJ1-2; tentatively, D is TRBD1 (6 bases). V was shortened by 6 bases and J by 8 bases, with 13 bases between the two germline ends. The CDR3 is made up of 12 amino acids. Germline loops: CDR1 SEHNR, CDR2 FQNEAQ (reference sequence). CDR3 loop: CASSSRGGGYTF. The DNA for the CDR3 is TGTGCCAGCAGTTCCAGGGGCGGCGGCTACACCTTC.

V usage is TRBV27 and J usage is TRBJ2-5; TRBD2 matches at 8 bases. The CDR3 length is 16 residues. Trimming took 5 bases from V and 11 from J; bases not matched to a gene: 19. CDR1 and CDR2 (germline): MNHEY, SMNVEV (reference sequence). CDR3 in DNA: TGTGCCAGCAGTCCTACCCCCGGGAGGGGAACATCCCAGCAGTACTTC. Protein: CASSPTPGRGTSQQYF.

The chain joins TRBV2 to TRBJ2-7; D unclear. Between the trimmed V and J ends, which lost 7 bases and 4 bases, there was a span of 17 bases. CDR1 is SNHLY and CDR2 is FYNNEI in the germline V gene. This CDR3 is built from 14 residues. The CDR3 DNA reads TGTGCCAGCATGGCACCCGAGGATTTTTACGAGCAGTACTTC. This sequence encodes CASMAPEDFYEQYF.

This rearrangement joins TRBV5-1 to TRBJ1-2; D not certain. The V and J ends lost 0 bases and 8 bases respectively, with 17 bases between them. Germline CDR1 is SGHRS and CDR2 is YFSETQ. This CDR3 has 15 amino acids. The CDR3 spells CASSLGDRPLVGYTF. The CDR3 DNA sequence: TGCGCCAGCAGCTTGGGAGACCGACCCTTGGTGGGCTACACCTTC. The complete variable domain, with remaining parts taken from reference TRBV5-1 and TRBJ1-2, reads KAGVTQTPRYLIKTRGQQVTLSCSPISGHRSVSWYQQTPGQGLQFLFEYFSETQRNKGNFPGRFSGRQFSNSRSEMNVSTLELGDSALYLCASSLGDRPLVGYTFGSGTRLTVV.

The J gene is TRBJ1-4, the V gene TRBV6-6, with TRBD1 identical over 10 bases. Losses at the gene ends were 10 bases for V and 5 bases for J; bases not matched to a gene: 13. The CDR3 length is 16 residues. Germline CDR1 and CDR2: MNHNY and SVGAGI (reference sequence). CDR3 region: CAIRQGASSGNEKLFF. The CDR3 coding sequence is TGTGCCATTCGACAGGGGGCGTCTTCGGGGAATGAAAAACTGTTTTTT.

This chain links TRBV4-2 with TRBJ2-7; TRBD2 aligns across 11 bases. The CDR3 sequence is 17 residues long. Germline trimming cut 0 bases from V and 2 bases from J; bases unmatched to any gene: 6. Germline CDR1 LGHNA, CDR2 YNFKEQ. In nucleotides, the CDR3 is TGTGCCAGCAGCCAAGAACTAGCGGGAGTTTCCCCCTACGAGCAGTACTTC. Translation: CASSQELAGVSPYEQYF.

DNA of the CDR3: TGTGCCAGCAGTCTAAGCGACAGGAGAAACTATGGCTACACCTTC. Amino acid sequence: CASSLSDRRNYGYTF. V usage is TRBV12-3 or TRBV12-4 and J usage is TRBJ1-2, with D possibly matching TRBD1 (6 bases). Trimming shortened V by 5 bases and J by 2 bases, and 15 bases separated the two germline ends. The CDR3 consists of 15 residues.

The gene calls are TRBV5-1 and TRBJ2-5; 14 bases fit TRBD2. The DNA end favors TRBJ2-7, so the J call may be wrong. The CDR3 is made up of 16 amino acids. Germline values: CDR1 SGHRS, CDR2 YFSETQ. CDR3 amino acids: CASSRGTSGRTYEQYF. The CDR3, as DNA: TGCGCCAGCAGCCGCGGGACTAGCGGGAGAACCTACGAGCAGTACTTC.

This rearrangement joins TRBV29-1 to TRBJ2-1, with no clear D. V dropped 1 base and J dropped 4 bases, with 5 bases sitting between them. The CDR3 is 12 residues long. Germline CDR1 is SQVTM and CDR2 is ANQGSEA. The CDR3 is CSVEGVYNEQFF. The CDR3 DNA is TGCAGCGTTGAAGGGGTGTACAATGAGCAGTTCTTC.

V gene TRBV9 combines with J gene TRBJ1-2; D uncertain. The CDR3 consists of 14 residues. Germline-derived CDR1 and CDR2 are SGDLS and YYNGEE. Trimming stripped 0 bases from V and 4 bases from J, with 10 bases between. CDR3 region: CASSVVTSPYGYTF. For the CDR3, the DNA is TGTGCCAGCAGCGTAGTCACTTCCCCCTATGGCTACACCTTC.